The 21 T cell receptor beta chains listed next were all sequenced from one sample in a study of blood T cell repertoires in COVID-19. The table came from immunoSEQ multiplex PCR; TCRdb's copy has only in-frame clones and leaves some out. The sample carries more than 150,000 clones, approximately 84% recorded once. Sequenced input: peripheral blood. These receptors all stem from a woman aged 80 or older with acute or convalescent COVID-19.

CDR3 coding DNA: TGTGCCAGCAAGGAGTCGACAAAACTGTTTTTT. Its translation: CASKESTKLFF. The chain employs TRBV2 and TRBJ1-4; D is unclear. The CDR3 totals 11 residues. Germline lookup yields CDR1 SNHLY and CDR2 FYNNEI. The germline V and J ends were trimmed by 7 bases and 10 bases, with 10 bases remaining between them.

V usage is TRBV7-9 and J usage is TRBJ2-1; 10 positions agree with TRBD2. Per germline, CDR1 SEHNR and CDR2 FQNEAQ (reference sequence). The CDR3 totals 14 residues. V shed 5 bases and J 5 bases; nucleotides not matched to a gene: 3. The CDR3 coding sequence is TGTGCCAGCAGCCGAGGACTAGCGGACAATGAGCAGTTCTTC. It specifies CASSRGLADNEQFF.

This clone turned up a few times. The chain has TRBV28 and TRBJ1-2, with D perhaps TRBD1 (6 bases). Germline assignment: CDR1 MDHEN and CDR2 SYDVKM. The ends were cut back, 8 bases at V and 0 bases at J, with 19 bases in the middle. The CDR3 is 16 residues long. The CDR3, as DNA: TGTGCCAGCGGTAAAATCGGACAGCGTTCTAACTATGGCTACACCTTC. Translation gives CASGKIGQRSNYGYTF.

The chain employs TRBV30 and TRBJ2-2; a weak D match, TRBD2 (7 bases). This CDR3 spans 18 amino acids. V was cut by 3 bases and J by 6 bases, with 26 bases left in between. The germline V gene has CDR1 GTSNPN and CDR2 SVGIG (reference sequence). The CDR3 DNA is TGTGCCTGGAGACCCATAGGGGCTCGTGGGGGGGGCCCCGGGGAGCTGTTTTTT. This gives the protein CAWRPIGARGGGPGELFF.

The chain combines TRBV18 with TRBJ2-3; 8 nucleotides match TRBD1. The germline gives CDR1 KGHSH, CDR2 LQKENI. CDR3 length: 15 residues. The J segment lost 2 bases and the V segment lost 2 bases, leaving 3 bases of the junction unmatched. CDR3 region: CASSPRTGNTDTQYF. CDR3 coding DNA: TGTGCCAGCTCACCAAGGACAGGGAACACAGATACGCAGTATTTT.

The rearrangement joins TRBV6-2 or TRBV6-3 to TRBJ1-6, with TRBD1 matching over 10 bases. Germline CDR1 is MNHEY and CDR2 is SVGEGT. V lost 4 bases and J lost 9; bases outside the gene matches: 6. The CDR3 has 15 amino acids. CDR3 sequence reads: CASSFGTGATSPLHF. In nucleotides, the CDR3 is TGTGCCAGCAGTTTTGGGACAGGGGCCACTTCACCCCTCCACTTT.

This clone appeared once. Here the CDR3 DNA reads TGTGCCAGCAGCCCCCCCGGTGGAGATACGCAGTATTTT. This sequence encodes CASSPPGGDTQYF. This rearrangement joins TRBV7-3 to TRBJ2-3; D is uncertain. The CDR3 spans 13 residues. Trimming stripped 5 bases from V and 5 bases from J, with 11 bases between. Looked up from germline, CDR1 is SGHTA and CDR2 is FQGTGA.

This rearrangement joins TRBV5-1 to TRBJ2-4; tentatively, D is TRBD1 (5 bases). The V and J ends lost 0 bases and 6 bases respectively, with 10 bases between them. The germline CDR1 and CDR2 sequences are SGHRS and YFSETQ. The CDR3 has 14 residues. The CDR3 DNA sequence: TGCGCCAGCAGCTTGGCAGCAGGGATAAACATTCAGTACTTC. Translation gives CASSLAAGINIQYF.

The CDR3 sequence: CASSLERGDTDTQYF. Written as DNA, the CDR3 is TGCGCCAGCAGCTTGGAGCGGGGGGACACAGATACGCAGTATTTT. The chain couples TRBV5-1 to TRBJ2-3; 9 positions agree with TRBD2. The V and J ends lost 0 bases and 2 bases, in that order; junction bases with no gene match: 1. The CDR3 is made up of 15 amino acids. In germline, CDR1 is SGHRS, CDR2 YFSETQ.

The chain carries TRBV4-2 and TRBJ2-5; 7 nucleotides agree with TRBD1. The V gene's germline CDR1 is LGHNA and CDR2 YNFKEQ. V lost 3 bases, J lost 1 base, and 5 bases stayed unmatched. The CDR3 contains 15 residues. CDR3 in DNA: TGTGCCAGCAGCCAGAGGACAGGATTCCAAGAGACCCAGTACTTC. Protein sequence: CASSQRTGFQETQYF.

The chain employs TRBV19 and TRBJ1-1, with D hard to call. CDR1 LNHDA and CDR2 SQIVND come from the germline V gene (reference sequence). This CDR3 has 14 amino acids. Between the trimmed V and J ends, which lost 7 bases and 4 bases, there was a span of 16 bases. The CDR3 DNA reads as TGTGCCAGTATTGATTTCTACGGGTCCACTGAAGCTTTCTTT. Translated, it gives CASIDFYGSTEAFF. The complete variable domain, with remaining parts taken from reference TRBV19 and TRBJ1-1, reads DGGITQSPKYLFRKEGQNVTLSCEQNLNHDAMYWYRQDPGQGLRLIYYSQIVNDFQKGDIAEGYSVSREKKESFPLTVTSAQKNPTAFYLCASIDFYGSTEAFFGQGTRLTVV.

This rearrangement joins TRBV19 to TRBJ1-2, with 7 bases that match TRBD1. This CDR3 spans 12 amino acids. Germline V lookup: CDR1 LNHDA, CDR2 SQIVND (reference sequence). With V trimmed by 4 bases and J by 5 bases, 1 base remained unmatched. CDR3 amino acids: CASSRQGYGYTF. Written as DNA, the CDR3 is TGTGCCAGTAGTAGACAGGGATATGGCTACACCTTC.

The CDR3 spells CASSPRELSTDTQYF. The CDR3 DNA follows: TGTGCCAGCAGCCCCCGCGAGCTTAGCACAGATACGCAGTATTTT. The chain links TRBV6-6 to TRBJ2-3; the D is unclear. This CDR3 region has 15 residues. V was clipped by 6 bases and J by 0 bases, with 13 bases between them. The germline V gene encodes CDR1 MNHNY and CDR2 SVGAGI (reference sequence).

The genes are TRBV28 and TRBJ1-2; D unresolved. The CDR3 spans 13 residues. Trimming removed 6 bases at V and 1 base at J, with 9 bases between. CDR1 is MDHEN, CDR2 SYDVKM, per germline. The CDR3 DNA reads TGTGCCAGCAGGGTTCACAGTAACTATGGCTACACCTTC. As protein: CASRVHSNYGYTF.

This chain uses TRBV2 with TRBJ2-1, with 7 bases that match TRBD1. CDR1 and CDR2 (germline): SNHLY, FYNNEI. V lost 0 bases, J lost 3 bases, and 11 bases stayed unmatched. The CDR3 loop spans 18 amino acids. CDR3 residues: CASSEAPQQGKGYNEQFF. CDR3 DNA sequence: TGTGCCAGCAGTGAAGCTCCACAACAGGGGAAAGGCTACAATGAGCAGTTCTTC.

The rearrangement uses TRBV27 and TRBJ1-1, with D perhaps matching TRBD1 (5 bases). CDR1 MNHEY and CDR2 SMNVEV come from the germline V gene (reference sequence). Trimming cost V 3 bases and J 5 bases, with 16 bases left between them. CDR3 length: 15 amino acids. The CDR3 DNA follows: TGTGCCAGCAGTTTGGCGGGGACTTATGGGACTGAAGCTTTCTTT. Residues: CASSLAGTYGTEAFF.

This rearrangement joins TRBV27 to TRBJ2-2; TRBD1 is a possible D gene (5 bases). Trimming took 8 bases from V and 4 from J, leaving 14 bases between them. The CDR3 consists of 14 residues. Germline V CDR1 and CDR2: MNHEY, SMNVEV (reference sequence). CDR3 sequence (DNA): TGTGCCAGCGGCAGGTATGGGGCCACCGGGGAGCTGTTTTTT. This gives the protein CASGRYGATGELFF.

This clone has more than one count but fewer than ten. The V call is TRBV18, the J call TRBJ1-1; maybe TRBD1 (6 bases). The ends were cut back, 0 bases at V and 0 bases at J, with 8 bases in the middle. The germline gives CDR1 KGHSH, CDR2 LQKENI. The CDR3 has 15 residues. The CDR3 spells CASSPPQGLNTEAFF. CDR3 sequence (DNA): TGTGCCAGCTCACCACCGCAGGGGTTGAACACTGAAGCTTTCTTT.

This clone has a single count. The CDR3 DNA reads TGTGCCACCAGCGCTCCCACGGGGTCGGGAAACACTGAAGCTTTCTTT. Its protein is CATSAPTGSGNTEAFF. V is TRBV15 and J is TRBJ1-1, with unresolved D. The V end lost 5 bases, the J end lost 2 bases, and 18 bases lay between the germline ends. The germline V gene encodes CDR1 LNHNV and CDR2 YYDKDF (reference sequence). There are 16 residues in the CDR3.

J is TRBJ1-6 and V is TRBV7-9; TRBD1 aligns across 8 bases. V dropped 5 bases and J dropped 9; count of bases not matched to a gene: 9. CDR1 is SEHNR, CDR2 FQNEAQ, per germline (reference sequence). CDR3 size: 15 residues. The DNA for the CDR3 is TGTGCCAGCAGCCTCCAGGGGGCGGACGGTTCACCCCTCCACTTT. It codes for CASSLQGADGSPLHF.

This sequence joins TRBV27 and TRBJ2-7, with D possibly matching TRBD2 (6 bases). CDR1 is MNHEY, CDR2 SMNVEV, per germline (reference sequence). The CDR3 is made up of 15 amino acids. Trimming removed 5 bases from V and 3 bases from J, with 17 bases in between. The CDR3 nucleotides read TGTGCCAGCAGTCTGGGGACTCCGAGAATCTACGAGCAGTACTTC. Translated: CASSLGTPRIYEQYF.